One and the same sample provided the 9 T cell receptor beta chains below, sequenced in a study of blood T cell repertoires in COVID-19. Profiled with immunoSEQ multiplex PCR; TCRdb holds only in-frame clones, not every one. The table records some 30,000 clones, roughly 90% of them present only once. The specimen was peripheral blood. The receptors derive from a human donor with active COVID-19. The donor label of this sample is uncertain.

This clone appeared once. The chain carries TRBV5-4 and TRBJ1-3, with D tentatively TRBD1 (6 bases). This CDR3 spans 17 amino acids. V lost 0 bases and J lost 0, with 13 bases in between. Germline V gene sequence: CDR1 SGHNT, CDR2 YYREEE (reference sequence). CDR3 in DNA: TGTGCCAGCAGCTTGGATGCAGGGGTCGTCTCTGGAAACACCATATATTTT. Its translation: CASSLDAGVVSGNTIYF.

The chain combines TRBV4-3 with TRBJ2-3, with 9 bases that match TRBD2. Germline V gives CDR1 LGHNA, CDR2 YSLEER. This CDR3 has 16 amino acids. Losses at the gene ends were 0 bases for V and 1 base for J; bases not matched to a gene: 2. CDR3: CASSQEGGRGTDTQYF. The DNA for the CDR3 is TGCGCCAGCAGCCAAGAAGGCGGGAGGGGCACAGATACGCAGTATTTT.

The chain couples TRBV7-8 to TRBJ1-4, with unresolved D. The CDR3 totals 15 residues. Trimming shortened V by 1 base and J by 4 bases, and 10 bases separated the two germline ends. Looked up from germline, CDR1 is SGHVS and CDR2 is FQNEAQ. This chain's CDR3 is CASSLVPQNNEKLFF. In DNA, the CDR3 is TGTGCCAGCAGCTTAGTGCCGCAGAATAATGAAAAACTGTTTTTT.

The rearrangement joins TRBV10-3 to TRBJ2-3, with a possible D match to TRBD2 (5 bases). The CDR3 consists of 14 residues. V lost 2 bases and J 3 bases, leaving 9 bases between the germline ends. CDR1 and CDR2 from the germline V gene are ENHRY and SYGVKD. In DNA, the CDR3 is TGTGCCATCAGTGAGCCGGGAAGAACAGATACGCAGTATTTT. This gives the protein CAISEPGRTDTQYF.

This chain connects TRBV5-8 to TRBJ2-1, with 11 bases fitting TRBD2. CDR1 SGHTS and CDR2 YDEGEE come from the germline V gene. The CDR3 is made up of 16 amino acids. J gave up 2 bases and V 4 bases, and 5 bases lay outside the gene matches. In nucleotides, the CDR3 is TGTGCCAGCAGCGTCACGGGACTAGCGGCCTACAATGAGCAGTTCTTC. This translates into CASSVTGLAAYNEQFF.

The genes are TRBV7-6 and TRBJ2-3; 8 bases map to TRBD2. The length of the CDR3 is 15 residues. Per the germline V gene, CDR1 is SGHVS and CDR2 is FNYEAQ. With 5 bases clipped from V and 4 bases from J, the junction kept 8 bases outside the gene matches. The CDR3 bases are TGTGCCAGCAGCATTCAAGCGGGGGCCGCAGATACGCAGTATTTT. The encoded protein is CASSIQAGAADTQYF.

CDR3 loop: CASSRHPLAGEAGELFF. Here the CDR3 DNA reads TGTGCCAGCAGCCGCCACCCACTAGCGGGAGAAGCCGGGGAGCTGTTTTTT. The gene calls are TRBV5-6 and TRBJ2-2; 11 positions match TRBD2. The germline CDR1 and CDR2 sequences are SGHDT and YYEEEE. The ends lost 4 bases at V and 6 bases at J; junction bases unmatched: 11. The CDR3 loop spans 17 amino acids.

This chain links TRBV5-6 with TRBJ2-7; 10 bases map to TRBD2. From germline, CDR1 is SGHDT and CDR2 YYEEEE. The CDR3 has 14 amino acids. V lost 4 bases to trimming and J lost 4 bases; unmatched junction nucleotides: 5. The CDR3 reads CASSQPGLAYEQYF. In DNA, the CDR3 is TGTGCCAGCAGCCAACCGGGACTAGCGTACGAGCAGTACTTC.

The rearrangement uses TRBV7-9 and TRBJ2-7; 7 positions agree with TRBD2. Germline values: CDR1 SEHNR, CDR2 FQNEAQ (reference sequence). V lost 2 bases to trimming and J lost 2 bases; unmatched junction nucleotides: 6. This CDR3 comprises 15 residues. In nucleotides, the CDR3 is TGTGCCAGCAGCTTATTTCCCGCGGGGGCCTACGAGCAGTACTTC. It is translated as CASSLFPAGAYEQYF.